The T cell receptor beta chain under discussion was sequenced for a study of T cell responses to AZD1222 COVID-19 vaccine. Study findings and constraints: Sampled repertoires all dated from after the peak T cell response. Close to half of spike-specific TCRs reportedly recognize unmutated variant regions. Baseline seropositivity occurred in only a handful of AZD1222 recipients.

On this clone itself: Its antigen is as yet unknown.

Measured with immunoSEQ multiplex PCR; TCRdb has only the in-frame clones, and not every one. The sample holds approximately 150,000 clones; just over 90% are singletons and the top ten take 0.85% to 0.95%. J gave up 4 bases and V 5 bases, and 2 bases lay outside the gene matches. The CDR3 runs 13 residues. Germline V lookup: CDR1 SGHVS, CDR2 FQNEAQ. The sample here was peripheral blood, taken on day 0 of MenACWY control vaccination. The chain combines TRBV7-8 with TRBJ1-3, with 7 bases fitting TRBD1. The TCR comes from an adult in good health. CDR3 in amino acids: CASSRDSGNTIYF. Written as DNA, the CDR3 is TGTGCCAGCAGCCGGGACAGCGGAAACACCATATATTTT.